A single sample is the source of the 22 T cell receptor beta chains below, sequenced in a study of blood T cell repertoires in COVID-19. Only in-frame clones appear in the TCRdb table, and some are missing; sequencing was by immunoSEQ multiplex PCR. This sample carries a few hundred thousand clones, around 85% of them seen once, and the ten largest clones take 11%. The specimen was peripheral blood. Receptors originate from a woman in her 70s with acute or convalescent COVID-19.

Only a few counts were recorded for this clone. The rearrangement links TRBV3-1 (or the pseudogene TRBV3-2) to TRBJ2-2; 8 nucleotides match TRBD1. There are 17 residues in the CDR3. The germline CDR1 and CDR2 sequences are LGHDT and YNNKEL (reference sequence). Trimming removed 0 bases from V and 3 bases from J; junction bases left unmatched: 6. In nucleotides, the CDR3 is TGTGCCAGCAGCCAAGATCGGCAGGGGGCCGACACCGGGGAGCTGTTTTTT. It yields the protein CASSQDRQGADTGELFF.

The chain couples TRBV3-1 (or the pseudogene TRBV3-2) to TRBJ2-5; 8 bases line up with TRBD1. This CDR3 comprises 15 residues. Germline values: CDR1 LGHDT, CDR2 YNNKEL (reference sequence). Trimming took 4 bases from V and 6 from J; bases not matched to a gene: 10. The DNA for the CDR3 is TGTGCCAGCAGCCTCTCCGGACAGGGAAGAAAGACCCAGTACTTC. It codes for CASSLSGQGRKTQYF.

This clone was observed a few times. The chain links TRBV5-6 to TRBJ2-5; 11 bases agree with TRBD2. J was trimmed by 4 bases and V by 4 bases; bases with no gene match: 9. Germline lookup yields CDR1 SGHDT and CDR2 YYEEEE. CDR3 size: 16 residues. Here the CDR3 DNA reads TGTGCCAGCAGCGGTCTAGCGGGGGGTTCGAGAGAGACCCAGTACTTC. It is translated as CASSGLAGGSRETQYF.

This clone was counted once. The rearrangement joins TRBV23-1 to TRBJ1-5, with D unresolved. TRBV23-1 is an ORF, with its function uncertain. This CDR3 has 12 residues. Trimming took off 2 bases at V and 5 bases at J, with 4 bases between the two ends. The chain's CDR3 is CASSQLYQPQHF. The DNA of the CDR3 is TGCGCCAGCAGTCAACTTTATCAGCCCCAGCATTTT.

The V and J genes are TRBV20-1 and TRBJ1-1; D is unresolved. CDR3 length equals 13 residues. Between the trimmed V and J ends, which lost 3 bases and 1 base, there was a span of 9 bases. CDR1 and CDR2 from the germline V gene are DFQATT and SNEGSKA (reference sequence). The CDR3 is CSASLGGNTEAFF. The CDR3 DNA reads as TGCAGTGCTAGTCTTGGAGGGAACACTGAAGCTTTCTTT.

The chain recombines TRBV2 with TRBJ2-2, with 11 bases fitting TRBD2. The CDR3 totals 17 residues. From germline, CDR1 is SNHLY and CDR2 FYNNEI. V lost 5 bases and J lost 5; bases outside the gene matches: 10. CDR3 nucleotides: TGTGCCAGCAGTCCCAATAGCGGGGGGGCTTTAACCGGGGAGCTGTTTTTT. This sequence encodes CASSPNSGGALTGELFF. The full variable domain, in which reference TRBV2 and TRBJ2-2 provide the parts outside the CDR3, is EPEVTQTPSHQVTQMGQEVILRCVPISNHLYFYWYRQILGQKVEFLVSFYNNEISEKSEIFDDQFSVERPDGSNFTLKIRSTKLEDSAMYFCASSPNSGGALTGELFFGEGSRLTVL.

This chain joins TRBV11-2 and TRBJ2-4, with D tentatively TRBD2 (5 bases). Per the germline V gene, CDR1 is SGHAT and CDR2 is FQNNGV. CDR3 size: 15 residues. V was trimmed by 6 bases and J by 1 base, leaving 13 bases between them. CDR3 protein: CASRLVGRAKNIQYF. CDR3 coding DNA: TGTGCCAGCAGACTAGTTGGGCGGGCCAAAAACATTCAGTACTTC.

V and J are TRBV7-9 and TRBJ2-7; 7 nucleotides agree with TRBD1. The CDR3 covers 14 residues. Germline V CDR1 and CDR2: SEHNR, FQNEAQ (reference sequence). V gave up 5 bases and J gave up 3 bases; unmatched junction bases: 7. The chain's CDR3 is CASSLGQAFYEQYF. CDR3 DNA: TGTGCCAGCAGCCTCGGACAGGCTTTCTACGAGCAGTACTTC.

The gene calls are TRBV19 and TRBJ1-4, with 7 bases aligning to TRBD1. The CDR3 is 15 amino acids. The V segment lost 4 bases and the J segment 1 base; nucleotides outside the gene matches: 3. Germline V gene lookup returns CDR1 LNHDA and CDR2 SQIVND (reference sequence). Written as DNA, the CDR3 is TGTGCCAGTAGTACCCACAGGGGAACTAATGAAAAACTGTTTTTT. Protein sequence: CASSTHRGTNEKLFF.

This chain links TRBV2 with TRBJ1-2; TRBD1 is a possible D gene (5 bases). Per germline, CDR1 SNHLY and CDR2 FYNNEI. This CDR3 is built from 11 residues. V was cut by 5 bases and J by 6 bases, with 7 bases left in between. CDR3 DNA sequence: TGTGCCAGCAGTATAGGGGATGGCTACACCTTC. It encodes CASSIGDGYTF.

The chain has TRBV7-3 and TRBJ1-1; no clear D gene. The CDR3 is 12 amino acids. Between the trimmed V and J ends, which lost 5 bases and 4 bases, there was a span of 8 bases. Germline V CDR1 and CDR2: SGHTA, FQGTGA. CDR3 residues: CASSPGGTEAFF. CDR3 nucleotides: TGTGCCAGCAGCCCTGGCGGCACTGAAGCTTTCTTT.

The gene calls are TRBV3-1 (or the pseudogene TRBV3-2) and TRBJ1-1; D might be TRBD1 (5 bases). V was pared by 7 bases and J by 2 bases, with 17 bases between. Germline lookup yields CDR1 LGHDT and CDR2 YNNKEL (reference sequence). The CDR3 has 15 residues. CDR3 DNA: TGTGCCAGCAACCATTTTGGGGCGCCCAACACTGAAGCTTTCTTT. Protein: CASNHFGAPNTEAFF.

The genes are TRBV7-2 and TRBJ1-2, with TRBD1 identical over 8 bases. Germline V gene sequence: CDR1 SGHTA, CDR2 FQGNSA. Trimming took 5 bases from V and 4 from J; bases not matched to a gene: 9. The CDR3 covers 15 residues. The CDR3 loop reads CASSGTGGASYGYTF. The DNA of the CDR3 is TGTGCCAGCAGCGGTACAGGGGGGGCATCCTATGGCTACACCTTC.

CDR3 DNA sequence: TGCGCCAGCAGCCTAAGACAGGGGAGTCAGCCCCAGCATTTT. It is translated as CASSLRQGSQPQHF. The gene calls are TRBV4-1 and TRBJ1-5; 8 bases match TRBD1. This CDR3 contains 14 residues. Trimming removed 4 bases from V and 6 bases from J; junction bases left unmatched: 5. Per germline, CDR1 MGHRA and CDR2 YSYEKL.

This clone was seen a single time. The gene calls are TRBV6-1 and TRBJ2-1; possible D gene TRBD1, 6 bases. The V end lost 3 bases, the J end lost 2 bases, and 17 bases lay between the germline ends. Germline CDR1 and CDR2: MNHNS and SASEGT. The CDR3 spans 17 residues. The CDR3 region is CASSDGGRQGTYNEQFF. The CDR3 DNA follows: TGTGCCAGCAGTGATGGGGGTCGGCAGGGGACCTACAATGAGCAGTTCTTC.

This chain uses TRBV5-3 with TRBJ1-2; D may be TRBD1 (5 bases). TRBV5-3 falls under the ORF class, with uncertain function. The CDR3 has 15 residues. The V end was cut by 5 bases, the J end by 8 bases, with 22 bases between. CDR3 sequence (DNA): TGTGCCAGAAGACTCCCCAGGGAAGCTTCCAAAGGCTACACCTTC. Protein: CARRLPREASKGYTF.

V and J are TRBV3-1 (or the pseudogene TRBV3-2) and TRBJ1-3, with D maybe TRBD1 (5 bases). The germline V gene has CDR1 LGHDT and CDR2 YNNKEL (reference sequence). V was trimmed by 6 bases and J by 0 bases, leaving 18 bases between them. The length of the CDR3 is 17 residues. This chain's CDR3 is CASSFTRQGNSGNTIYF. As DNA, the CDR3 is TGTGCCAGCAGTTTCACCCGGCAGGGCAACTCTGGAAACACCATATATTTT.

The gene calls are TRBV5-6 and TRBJ1-6; maybe TRBD1 (5 bases). Germline loops: CDR1 SGHDT, CDR2 YYEEEE. The V gene lost 6 bases and the J gene lost 6 bases, with 10 bases spanning the gap. The CDR3 length is 13 residues. The CDR3 loop reads CASKGQINSPLHF. CDR3 DNA: TGTGCCAGCAAGGGGCAGATTAATTCACCCCTCCACTTT.

This clone was observed a single time. This chain connects TRBV6-5 to TRBJ2-7; 7 nucleotides match TRBD1. The CDR3 consists of 15 residues. V dropped 2 bases and J dropped 2; count of bases not matched to a gene: 6. Looked up from germline, CDR1 is MNHEY and CDR2 is SVGAGI. CDR3 coding DNA: TGTGCCAGCAGTTACACCCTACAGGGGCCCTACGAGCAGTACTTC. Translation gives CASSYTLQGPYEQYF.

The rearrangement joins TRBV5-5 to TRBJ1-5; D not resolved. The CDR3 contains 15 residues. Germline loops: CDR1 SGHKS, CDR2 YYEKEE (reference sequence). Trimming cost V 1 base and J 1 base, with 9 bases left between them. The CDR3 protein is CASSLLGGSNQPQHF. The CDR3 DNA sequence: TGTGCCAGCAGCTTGTTAGGCGGGAGCAATCAGCCCCAGCATTTT.

The V and J genes are TRBV7-9 and TRBJ1-1, with D possibly matching TRBD1 (6 bases). Trimming took off 5 bases at V and 1 base at J, with 8 bases between the two ends. Per germline, CDR1 SEHNR and CDR2 FQNEAQ (reference sequence). This CDR3 contains 13 residues. CDR3 protein: CASSQQGNTEAFF. The CDR3 DNA reads as TGTGCCAGCAGCCAACAGGGGAACACTGAAGCTTTCTTT.

V is TRBV19 and J is TRBJ1-1, with 7 bases matching TRBD1. With 3 bases clipped from V and 1 base from J, the junction kept 8 bases outside the gene matches. The CDR3 consists of 16 residues. Germline-derived CDR1 and CDR2 are LNHDA and SQIVND (reference sequence). The CDR3 is CASSIFEGAGNTEAFF. The CDR3 DNA follows: TGTGCCAGTAGTATTTTTGAGGGGGCAGGGAACACTGAAGCTTTCTTT.